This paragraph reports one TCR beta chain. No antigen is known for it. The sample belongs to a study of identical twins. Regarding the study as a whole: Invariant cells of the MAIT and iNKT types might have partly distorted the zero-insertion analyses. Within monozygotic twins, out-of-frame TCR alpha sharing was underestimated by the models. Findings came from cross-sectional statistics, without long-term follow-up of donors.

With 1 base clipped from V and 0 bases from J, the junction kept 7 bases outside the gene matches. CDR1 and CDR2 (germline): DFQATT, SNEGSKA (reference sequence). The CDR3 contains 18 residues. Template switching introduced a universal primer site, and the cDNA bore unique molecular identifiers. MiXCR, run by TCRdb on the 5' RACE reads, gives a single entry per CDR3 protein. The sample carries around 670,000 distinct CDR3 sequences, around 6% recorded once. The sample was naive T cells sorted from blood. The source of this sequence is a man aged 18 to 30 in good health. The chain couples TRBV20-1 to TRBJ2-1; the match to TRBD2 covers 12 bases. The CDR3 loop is CSARGGLAGQSSYNEQFF. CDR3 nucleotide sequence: TGCAGTGCTAGAGGTGGACTAGCGGGGCAAAGCTCCTACAATGAGCAGTTCTTC.